Given below is one T cell receptor beta chain in context. Its antigen is not identified. TCRdb's table, derived via immunoSEQ multiplex PCR, lists solely in-frame clones and lacks some. Of 130,000 or so clones listed, 70% to 90% are singletons. This entry belongs to a study of cytomegalovirus exposure and HLA in healthy donors. Findings and caveats of the study: The tendency of first-cohort TCR clusters to co-occur in the 120 or so validation repertoires was identified by a subsequent analysis. Rarity marked most TCR sequences, yet some public TCRs occurred in many donors. Cytomegalovirus-associated status was assigned to some 180 TCR beta chains.

From the roughly 120-subject validation cohort, which was separate from the roughly 680-subject first cohort, the donors were drawn. The CDR3 totals 18 residues. From germline, CDR1 is MGHRA and CDR2 YSYEKL. The V gene end was trimmed by 0 bases and the J gene end by 1 base; junction bases not matched to a gene: 6. The sample was PBMCs. This receptor was identified in a woman aged 25 to 45 in good health and CMV-seropositive. This chain links TRBV4-1 with TRBJ2-6; 7 nucleotides match TRBD1. CDR3 loop: CASSQETGYRSGANVLTF. The CDR3, as DNA: TGCGCCAGCAGCCAAGAGACAGGGTATCGGTCTGGGGCCAACGTCCTGACTTTC.